This T cell receptor beta chain was found in a study of vaccination effects on CD4 cells after COVID-19. Across the study: A density of roughly 2 million PBMC per well was used; these cells were cultured with roughly 10 IU/ml IL-2 and about 9.4 ug/ml peptides.

Culture proceeded for 9 to 11 days, and CD4+ T cells were then isolated. This clone turned up a few times. Its target is unknown. The data were produced by immunoSEQ multiplex PCR, yet TCRdb's version contains in-frame clones alone and is incomplete. There are about 37,000 clones in the sample; roughly 74% occur only once, and about 3% lies in the top ten. This CDR3 has 13 residues. Trimming took 10 bases from V and 0 from J, leaving 12 bases between them. Germline V lookup: CDR1 MGHRA, CDR2 YSYEKL. This clonotype was sampled from a human donor who received a COVID-19 vaccine. The material was CD4+ T cells from PBMCs cultured without peptide, obtained before COVID-19 vaccination. V and J are TRBV4-1 and TRBJ1-1; D unresolved. CDR3 amino acids: CATALMLNTEAFF. As DNA, the CDR3 is TGCGCCACCGCGCTAATGCTGAACACTGAAGCTTTCTTT.